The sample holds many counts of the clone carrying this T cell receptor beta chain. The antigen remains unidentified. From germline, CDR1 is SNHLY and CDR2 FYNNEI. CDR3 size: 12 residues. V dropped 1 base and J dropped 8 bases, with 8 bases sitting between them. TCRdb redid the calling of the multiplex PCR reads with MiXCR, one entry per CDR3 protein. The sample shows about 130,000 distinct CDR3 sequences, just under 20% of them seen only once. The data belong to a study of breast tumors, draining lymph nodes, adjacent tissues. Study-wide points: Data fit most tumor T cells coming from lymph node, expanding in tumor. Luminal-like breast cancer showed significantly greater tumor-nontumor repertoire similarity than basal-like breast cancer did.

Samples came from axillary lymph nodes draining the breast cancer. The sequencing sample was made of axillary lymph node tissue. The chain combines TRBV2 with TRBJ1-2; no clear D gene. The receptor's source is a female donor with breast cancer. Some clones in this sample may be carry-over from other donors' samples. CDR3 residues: CASSEDSEGYTF. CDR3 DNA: TGTGCCAGCAGTGAAGACAGTGAAGGCTACACCTTC.